Below, 21 T cell receptor beta chains from the same sample are listed, as sequenced in a study of T cell responses to AZD1222 COVID-19 vaccine. Clones were read by immunoSEQ multiplex PCR, and TCRdb kept only the in-frame ones, dropping some. The table lists around 130,000 clones, approximately 83% of them singletons. Sequenced material: peripheral blood, taken on day 0 of AZD1222 vaccination. The receptors stem from an adult in good health.

CDR3 amino acids: CASSYPLGKAYGNNEQFF. For the CDR3, the DNA is TGTGCCAGCAGTTACCCCCTCGGTAAGGCCTATGGGAACAATGAGCAGTTCTTC. This chain connects TRBV7-3 to TRBJ2-1; the D is unclear. Germline-derived CDR1 and CDR2 are SGHTA and FQGTGA. The CDR3 contains 18 residues. Between the trimmed V and J ends, which lost 6 bases and 5 bases, there was a span of 26 bases.

The chain couples TRBV28 to TRBJ1-4; possibly TRBD1 for D (6 bases). The CDR3 length is 14 residues. Looked up from germline, CDR1 is MDHEN and CDR2 is SYDVKM. Trimming took off 6 bases at V and 11 bases at J, with 19 bases between the two ends. In DNA, the CDR3 is TGTGCCAGCAGCCTACCAGGAGAGGGGGTGAAACTGTTTTTT. This codes for CASSLPGEGVKLFF. The full variable domain, rest sourced from reference TRBV28 and TRBJ1-4, is DVKVTQSSRYLVKRTGEKVFLECVQDMDHENMFWYRQDPGLGLRLIYFSYDVKMKEKGDIPEGYSVSREKKERFSLILESASTNQTSMYLCASSLPGEGVKLFFGSGTQLSVL.

V gene TRBV5-5 combines with J gene TRBJ1-2; D unclear. V shed 1 base and J shed 1 base, with 14 bases lying between them. The CDR3 sequence is 16 residues long. The germline CDR1 and CDR2 sequences are SGHKS and YYEKEE (reference sequence). The CDR3 region has the DNA TGTGCCAGCAGCTTGAGGGCTCCATATCTTAACTATGGCTACACCTTC. Amino acid sequence: CASSLRAPYLNYGYTF.

This clone has a single count. The chain couples TRBV7-7 to TRBJ2-3; D may be TRBD2 (6 bases). V was shortened by 5 bases and J by 0 bases, with 9 bases between the two germline ends. The CDR3 extends over 14 amino acids. Per germline, CDR1 SSHAT and CDR2 FNYEAQ (reference sequence). DNA of the CDR3: TGTGCCAGCAGCCCGGCGGGGAGCACAGATACGCAGTATTTT. This sequence encodes CASSPAGSTDTQYF. Drawing the rest from reference TRBV7-7 and TRBJ2-3, the complete variable domain is GAGVSQSPRYKVTKRGQDVTLRCDPISSHATLYWYQQALGQGPEFLTYFNYEAQPDKSGLPSDRFSAERPEGSISTLTIQRTEQRDSAMYRCASSPAGSTDTQYFGPGTRLTVL.

The V and J genes are TRBV30 and TRBJ1-6, with 9 bases identical to TRBD1. Trimming removed 0 bases from V and 11 bases from J; junction bases left unmatched: 8. CDR1 is GTSNPN and CDR2 is SVGIG in the germline V gene (reference sequence). The CDR3 consists of 15 residues. The CDR3 here is CAWSVLDRGTAPLHF. As DNA, the CDR3 is TGTGCCTGGAGTGTTTTGGACAGGGGAACTGCACCCCTCCACTTT.

The chain recombines TRBV5-1 with TRBJ2-1; D is undetermined. CDR1 SGHRS and CDR2 YFSETQ come from the germline V gene. The CDR3 length is 16 residues. V gave up 4 bases and J gave up 5 bases, with 19 bases separating them. In nucleotides, the CDR3 is TGCGCCAGCAGCCCCGTCAGTTGGGGTACAAACAATGAGCAGTTCTTC. Its translation is CASSPVSWGTNNEQFF.

The J gene is TRBJ2-7, the V gene TRBV2, with TRBD2 matching over 10 bases. Per germline, CDR1 SNHLY and CDR2 FYNNEI. The CDR3 is made up of 16 amino acids. The V gene end was trimmed by 5 bases and the J gene end by 1 base; junction bases not matched to a gene: 8. The CDR3 protein is CASSRLAGVRSYEQYF. CDR3 nucleotides: TGTGCCAGCAGTCGCCTAGCGGGGGTCAGGTCCTACGAGCAGTACTTC.

This clone was seen once. The chain joins TRBV2 to TRBJ2-2; 8 bases match TRBD2. Germline V gene sequence: CDR1 SNHLY, CDR2 FYNNEI. V trimming: 0 bases; J trimming: 1 base; junction bases outside the gene matches: 4. The CDR3 runs 17 residues. The CDR3 here is CASSEAAGLGNTGELFF. In nucleotides, the CDR3 is TGTGCCAGCAGTGAAGCCGCGGGACTAGGGAACACCGGGGAGCTGTTTTTT.

Of note for this clone: With a much larger clone just one base away, this may be a read error. The rearrangement joins TRBV19 to TRBJ2-7; no definite D call. This CDR3 is built from 11 residues. In germline, CDR1 is LNHDA, CDR2 SQIVND (reference sequence). Trimming left V 6 bases short and J 3 bases short, with 6 bases between. Here the CDR3 DNA reads TGTGCCAGTAGCTCAGGCTACGAGCAGTACTTC. Residues: CASSSGYEQYF.

This clone was observed a handful of times. The rearrangement links TRBV19 to TRBJ1-1, with TRBD1 identical over 9 bases. This CDR3 region has 12 residues. Germline loops: CDR1 LNHDA, CDR2 SQIVND (reference sequence). The junction had 3 bases not matched to a gene; V was cut back by 10 bases and J by 3 bases. In nucleotides, the CDR3 is TGTGCCACCAGACAGGGGGACACTGAAGCTTTCTTT. As protein: CATRQGDTEAFF. Full variable domain (missing parts from reference TRBV19 and TRBJ1-1): DGGITQSPKYLFRKEGQNVTLSCEQNLNHDAMYWYRQDPGQGLRLIYYSQIVNDFQKGDIAEGYSVSREKKESFPLTVTSAQKNPTAFYLCATRQGDTEAFFGQGTRLTVV.

The genes are TRBV11-2 and TRBJ2-3, with 11 bases identical to TRBD2. Losses at the gene ends were 1 base for V and 4 bases for J; bases not matched to a gene: 7. The CDR3 is made up of 17 amino acids. Per germline, CDR1 SGHAT and CDR2 FQNNGV. The CDR3 DNA is TGTGCCAGCAGCTTAGTATCCCTAGCGGGAGGCTCAGATACGCAGTATTTT. This codes for CASSLVSLAGGSDTQYF.

The V and J genes are TRBV15 and TRBJ2-7; D unresolved. Germline CDR1 is LNHNV and CDR2 is YYDKDF (reference sequence). V lost 5 bases and J 6 bases, leaving 14 bases between the germline ends. This CDR3 spans 13 amino acids. The CDR3 sequence: CATSLLDPREQYF. The CDR3 DNA sequence: TGTGCCACCAGCCTCCTTGACCCGCGCGAGCAGTACTTC. Full variable domain (missing parts from reference TRBV15 and TRBJ2-7): DAMVIQNPRYQVTQFGKPVTLSCSQTLNHNVMYWYQQKSSQAPKLLFHYYDKDFNNEADTPDNFQSRRPNTSFCFLDIRSPGLGDTAMYLCATSLLDPREQYFGPGTRLTVT.

The genes are TRBV5-1 and TRBJ1-2, with D unresolved. Germline V gene lookup returns CDR1 SGHRS and CDR2 YFSETQ. This CDR3 is 16 amino acids long. The ends were cut back, 0 bases at V and 0 bases at J, with 12 bases in the middle. The CDR3 DNA is TGCGCCAGCAGCTTGGTCGGGGATCGTACTAACTATGGCTACACCTTC. Translating gives CASSLVGDRTNYGYTF. Combining the CDR3 with reference TRBV5-1 and TRBJ1-2 gives the whole variable domain KAGVTQTPRYLIKTRGQQVTLSCSPISGHRSVSWYQQTPGQGLQFLFEYFSETQRNKGNFPGRFSGRQFSNSRSEMNVSTLELGDSALYLCASSLVGDRTNYGYTFGSGTRLTVV.

This clone occurred once. DNA of the CDR3: TGTGCCTGGAGTGCCTGGGGCCTGGGAGGAAACACCATATATTTT. Translated, it gives CAWSAWGLGGNTIYF. The V and J genes are TRBV30 and TRBJ1-3; a weak D match, TRBD1 (5 bases). The CDR3 length is 15 residues. Germline CDR1 is GTSNPN and CDR2 is SVGIG (reference sequence). Trimming shortened V by 1 base and J by 4 bases, and 14 bases separated the two germline ends. The full variable domain, with the rest looked up from reference TRBV30 and TRBJ1-3, is SQTIHQWPATLVQPVGSPLSLECTVEGTSNPNLYWYRQAAGRGLQLLFYSVGIGQISSEVPQNLSASRPQDRQFILSSKKLLLSDSGFYLCAWSAWGLGGNTIYFGEGSWLTVV.

Comments on this clone: The junction and the germline gene differ at one end; a read error may be behind it. The CDR3 spells CASNLETGSGYTF. The CDR3 DNA sequence: TGTGCCAGCAACTTGGAGACAGGTAGTGGCTACACCTTC. The V and J genes are TRBV5-6 and TRBJ1-2, with D possibly TRBD1 on 6 matching bases. CDR1 SGHDT and CDR2 YYEEEE come from the germline V gene. The CDR3 loop spans 13 amino acids.

The V and J genes are TRBV9 and TRBJ1-3; D unclear. The germline gives CDR1 SGDLS, CDR2 YYNGEE. CDR3 size: 14 residues. V lost 5 bases and J lost 0, with 9 bases in between. The CDR3 DNA is TGTGCCAGCAGACCCTTTTCCTCTGGAAACACCATATATTTT. Translation gives CASRPFSSGNTIYF.

The chain carries TRBV15 and TRBJ1-5; 10 nucleotides align to TRBD1. V shed 0 bases and J 1 base; nucleotides not matched to a gene: 0. The CDR3 runs 16 residues. The germline V gene encodes CDR1 LNHNV and CDR2 YYDKDF (reference sequence). The CDR3 reads CATSREGQGSNQPQHF. CDR3 sequence (DNA): TGTGCCACCAGCAGAGAGGGACAGGGGAGCAATCAGCCCCAGCATTTT.

The genes are TRBV4-3 and TRBJ2-1; a weak D match, TRBD1 (5 bases). Trimming cost V 0 bases and J 3 bases, with 24 bases left between them. This CDR3 is built from 20 residues. Per germline, CDR1 LGHNA and CDR2 YSLEER. The CDR3 sequence is CASSQEQSKGRTPSYNEQFF. The CDR3 DNA reads TGCGCCAGCAGCCAAGAACAGAGCAAGGGGCGAACCCCGAGCTACAATGAGCAGTTCTTC.

This clone has only a few counts. The rearrangement uses TRBV2 and TRBJ1-1; 8 positions agree with TRBD1. The CDR3 is 14 residues long. V shed 4 bases, J shed 5 bases, and the junction held 6 bases outside the gene matches. The germline V gene has CDR1 SNHLY and CDR2 FYNNEI. Here the CDR3 DNA reads TGTGCCAGCAGTGCGGCAGGGGGCCGTACTGAAGCTTTCTTT. The encoded protein is CASSAAGGRTEAFF.

This chain joins TRBV18 and TRBJ1-5; the match to TRBD1 covers 7 bases. Germline CDR1 and CDR2: KGHSH and LQKENI. CDR3 length: 14 amino acids. V lost 6 bases to trimming and J lost 4 bases; unmatched junction nucleotides: 6. CDR3 loop: CASSQQGRNQPQHF. CDR3 DNA: TGTGCCAGCTCGCAACAGGGGAGAAATCAGCCCCAGCATTTT.

The V call is TRBV7-9, the J call TRBJ1-1, with 8 bases fitting TRBD1. The CDR3 length is 14 residues. After removal of 4 bases from V and 2 bases from J, the junction contained 3 bases not matched to a gene. Germline V gives CDR1 SEHNR, CDR2 FQNEAQ (reference sequence). CDR3 amino acids: CASSYGTGNTEAFF. In DNA form, the CDR3 reads TGTGCCAGCAGCTACGGGACAGGAAACACTGAAGCTTTCTTT.